This T cell receptor (beta chain) stems from a study of T cells after yellow fever vaccination. Study as a whole: SMART-Seq v4 Ultra Low Input prepared the low-cell-number fractions. Findings and caveats of the study: It was a weaker secondary response, yet one that peaked faster, at day 5 versus 15.

The germline V and J ends were trimmed by 5 bases and 0 bases, with 10 bases remaining between them. This CDR3 is 14 amino acids long. CDR1 and CDR2 from the germline V gene are SGHTA and FQGNSA. This clonotype was picked up a small number of times. Its specificity is unknown. Template-switching 5'RACE yielded the TCR cDNA; a universal primer site and UMIs were added in the process. TCRdb ran MiXCR on the 5' RACE reads and lists one entry per CDR3 protein. The sample lists hundreds of thousands of distinct CDR3 sequences; about 12% were seen once. The TCR was taken from a man aged 18-30 years who received the YFV17D yellow fever vaccine. This specimen was CD4+ T cells sorted from PBMCs, taken 15 days after the yellow fever booster vaccination. The chain couples TRBV7-2 to TRBJ1-1; D gene ambiguous. The DNA for the CDR3 is TGTGCCAGCAGCCAAAACGGCCTGAACACTGAAGCTTTCTTT. As protein: CASSQNGLNTEAFF.